This passage covers 7 T cell receptor beta chains from one sample sequenced in a study of shared clonotypes between healthy human individuals. Assay used: immunoSEQ multiplex PCR; TCRdb lists only in-frame clones, some missing. In the table there are around 2.5 million clones, approximately 93% of which are singletons. The source material was naive CD4+ T cells from PBMCs. Subset here: CD45RA+ positively selected. These receptors all come from a man aged 18 to 29 in good health. Some clones in this sample may be carry-over from other donors' samples.

This clone was detected only once. The chain recombines TRBV10-3 with TRBJ1-1, with D hard to call. This CDR3 has 14 residues. CDR1 is ENHRY and CDR2 is SYGVKD in the germline V gene. Trimming shortened V by 4 bases and J by 1 base, and 10 bases separated the two germline ends. This CDR3 is CAISATRGNTEAFF. In nucleotides, the CDR3 is TGTGCCATCAGTGCAACAAGAGGGAACACTGAAGCTTTCTTT.

The chain has TRBV7-2 and TRBJ2-7, with 7 nucleotides matching TRBD2. Germline trimming cut 4 bases from V and 4 bases from J; bases unmatched to any gene: 10. CDR1 is SGHTA, CDR2 FQGNSA, per germline. This CDR3 region has 15 residues. CDR3 DNA: TGTGCCAGCAGCTCAGGCCGGGGGGAGGGATACGAGCAGTACTTC. Its protein product is CASSSGRGEGYEQYF.

The chain couples TRBV2 to TRBJ1-6; D not certain. The CDR3 is made up of 14 amino acids. Deletions cut 7 bases from V and 11 bases from J, with 18 bases between. The germline V gene encodes CDR1 SNHLY and CDR2 FYNNEI. DNA for the CDR3: TGTGCCAGCACCGGAGGTCCCTTTTATACACCCCTCCACTTT. Translation gives CASTGGPFYTPLHF.

The chain employs TRBV29-1 and TRBJ1-1; TRBD1 matches 9 bases. The ends lost 4 bases at V and 4 bases at J; junction bases unmatched: 13. The CDR3 runs to 16 residues. Germline V lookup: CDR1 SQVTM, CDR2 ANQGSEA. This CDR3 reads CSVVGGPGQGITEAFF. The CDR3 DNA reads TGCAGCGTTGTGGGGGGACCGGGACAGGGAATCACTGAAGCTTTCTTT. Full variable domain (rest looked up from reference TRBV29-1 and TRBJ1-1): SAVISQKPSRDICQRGTSLTIQCQVDSQVTMMFWYRQQPGQSLTLIATANQGSEATYESGFVIDKFPISRPNLTFSTLTVSNMSPEDSSIYLCSVVGGPGQGITEAFFGQGTRLTVV.

The chain links TRBV5-4 to TRBJ1-3; TRBD1 might be the D (6 bases). CDR1 is SGHNT and CDR2 is YYREEE in the germline V gene (reference sequence). V lost 5 bases and J 4 bases, leaving 13 bases between the germline ends. This CDR3 comprises 14 residues. In DNA form, the CDR3 reads TGTGCCAGCAGTCCAACAGGGACAGGAAACACCATATATTTT. This encodes CASSPTGTGNTIYF.

This chain links TRBV4-1 with TRBJ2-7; no definite D call. The V end was cut by 1 base, the J end by 3 bases, with 13 bases between. The germline V gene encodes CDR1 MGHRA and CDR2 YSYEKL. The CDR3 runs 15 residues. In nucleotides, the CDR3 is TGCGCCAGCAGCCAAGTCGGTGGGCAGATCTACGAGCAGTACTTC. As protein: CASSQVGGQIYEQYF.

This clone has only a few counts. The chain joins TRBV28 to TRBJ1-1, with TRBD1 matching 7 bases. From germline, CDR1 is MDHEN and CDR2 SYDVKM. The CDR3 covers 15 residues. V lost 4 bases to trimming and J lost 1 base; unmatched junction nucleotides: 6. CDR3: CASSSSGQPNTEAFF. As DNA, the CDR3 is TGTGCCAGCAGTTCCTCGGGACAGCCGAACACTGAAGCTTTCTTT.